Listed here are 3 T cell receptor beta chains from one sample, sequenced in a study of long-term antiretroviral therapy in people with HIV. Run at survey level, the immunoSEQ assay was version v3.0. Profiling relied on immunoSEQ multiplex PCR, and the TCRdb table lists in-frame clones only, not all of them. The sample holds 30,000 to 40,000 clones, roughly 80% seen once. Material: unsorted PBMCs, obtained 1.9 years after starting antiretroviral therapy. These receptors were obtained from a man younger than 30 with HIV.

This clone was recorded once. V is TRBV5-1 and J is TRBJ2-1, with no clear D. This CDR3 region has 13 residues. Trimming stripped 1 base from V and 0 bases from J, with 2 bases between. Germline V CDR1 and CDR2: SGHRS, YFSETQ. CDR3 protein: CASSLSSYNEQFF. The CDR3 DNA reads as TGCGCCAGCAGCTTGAGCTCCTACAATGAGCAGTTCTTC.

This clone came up once. This chain links TRBV6-6 with TRBJ2-3; the match to TRBD1 covers 7 bases. There are 15 residues in the CDR3. CDR1 is MNHNY, CDR2 SVGAGI, per germline (reference sequence). Trimming cost V 2 bases and J 6 bases; bases outside gene matches: 8. The CDR3 region is CASSYVTGYSDTQYF. DNA of the CDR3: TGTGCCAGCAGTTACGTGACAGGGTATTCGGATACGCAGTATTTT.

This clone has only one observation. The chain is built from TRBV2 and TRBJ1-2; D is unresolved. CDR1 is SNHLY and CDR2 is FYNNEI in the germline V gene. Trimming took 4 bases from V and 0 from J, leaving 9 bases between them. The CDR3 loop spans 14 amino acids. The CDR3 bases are TGTGCCAGCAGTGGGACCCCGGCTAACTATGGCTACACCTTC. Translated, it gives CASSGTPANYGYTF.